The T cell receptor beta chain described here comes from a study of blood T cell repertoires in COVID-19. Study background: Donors in the United States, Italy and Spain gave samples during acute or convalescent COVID-19. The cDNA or gDNA used as material had been derived from T cells, B-cell-depleted T cells, or PBMCs.

As originally analysed: Reference gene primer amplification gave nucleated cell count estimates. Method: immunoSEQ multiplex PCR; TCRdb's copy keeps in-frame clones and lacks some. V and J calls and clone size are given by that table; D and trimming were obtained from the DNA. The sample contains 250,000 to 300,000 clones, around 90% of which appear only once. In Seattle, patients joined the study during active infection and were tracked longitudinally. CDR3 length: 12 residues. V was clipped by 4 bases and J by 9 bases, with 13 bases between them. The germline V gene has CDR1 MNHEY and CDR2 SVGAGI. The TCR was taken from a woman in her sixties or seventies with COVID-19, enrolled during active disease. The V and J genes are TRBV6-5 and TRBJ2-7; no reliable D call. Sequenced material: peripheral blood. The chain's CDR3 is CASSSSGYLQYF. In DNA form, the CDR3 reads TGTGCCAGCAGTTCCTCCGGGTATCTGCAGTACTTC.